This T cell receptor (beta chain) was found in a study of shared clonotypes between healthy human individuals (dated by TCRdb to 2018 to 2020). For the wider study: The cohort comprised two women and three men aged 18 to 49 years. To estimate repertoire size and how much clonotype sharing occurs between individuals, the study deeply sequenced the blood TCR repertoires of about 5 healthy adults. To increase sequencing depth and limit assay-specific biases, different laboratories used diverse techniques to prepare libraries and sequence TCR repertoires. Between about 0.9 and 10 billion PBMCs per donor were obtained by leukapheresis.

The donors were healthy, HIV-negative adults with no recently reported acute infections or vaccinations. All donors were Caucasian adults living in Nashville, Tennessee, USA. For unsorted samples, tens of millions of PBMCs were counted, and genomic DNA was extracted using the QIAamp DNA Blood Mini kit. After blood collection by leukapheresis, PBMCs were isolated using Ficoll-Histopaque density gradient centrifugation and then cryopreserved in the vapor phase of liquid nitrogen. TCR CDR3 regions were amplified from genomic DNA by multiplex PCR using the deep immunoSEQ assay. Extracted genomic DNA from each cell subset was spread evenly across all wells of several immunoSEQ 96-well plates, with each plate serving as a replicate. For unsorted PBMC, each replicate PCR was loaded with 300 ng genomic DNA, equivalent to tens of thousands of T cell genomes. Ten immunoSEQ deep assay plates were used to sequence unsorted PBMC genomic DNA. The purified libraries were quantified using a Qubit 3.0 fluorometer, sized with a Bioanalyzer 2100, and then quantified again using the KAPA Library Quantification kit. Every immunoSEQ 96-well plate was sequenced on a dedicated single-read 150-cycle Illumina NextSeq 550 flow cell. Per the authors' processing: Because the immunoSEQ output included only junctional sequences and no quality scores, the filtering could not be the same as the filtering used for full-length reads. To assign V/J genes and CDR3, sequences were annotated against IMGT germline references using PyIR, a Python wrapper for IgBLAST v1.9. Reads were filtered out if the reads had weak V/J assignments (E-value above 1e-6), no CDR3, stop codons, out-of-frame junctions, or ambiguous translated residues. V3J clonotypes were defined by identical inferred V gene, J gene, and CDR3 amino acid sequence. Percentage overlap between repertoires was computed as shared unique clonotypes divided by the size of the smaller repertoire. RTK rarefaction, the Chao1 estimator, and Recon v2.1 estimates of unobserved clonotypes were used to assess repertoire richness. TCRdb took over this immuneACCESS table, retaining in-frame rearrangements with V and J assigned. Such tables are incomplete; in checked studies, under half of the missing clones stem from an unresolved V gene, and the remainder is unexplained. V, J and clone size are those of that table, while D and trimming were read from the DNA. This sample has 530,000 or so clones in its table, and approximately 79% of those were observed once. The ten largest make up around an eighth of the sample.

Findings and caveats that apply to the study as a whole: Because the study included only a small number of donors, the genetic and exposure-history diversity represented was limited. Pairwise subsampling indicated that sequencing depth was expected to affect the degree of clonotype sharing among donors. Sampling was restricted to blood, and TCR repertoires in tissue are likely to differ from TCR repertoires in blood.

As concerns this clone: It lacks a known antigen. It has no much larger one-base neighbor in the sample; base qualities were not kept.

This clonotype originated in a woman aged 40 to 49 in good health. Some clones in this sample may be carry-over from other donors' samples. The specimen was PBMCs.

The CDR3 reads CASSVGSSGRAETQYF. The nucleotide sequence reads TGTGCCAGCAGCGTAGGGTCTAGCGGGAGGGCTGAGACCCAGTACTTC. The rearranged segments are TRBV9 and TRBJ2-5; 12 central bases correspond to TRBD2. From V the trimming removes 0 bases and from J it removes 5 bases, while the gene matches leave 5 bases of the junction unaccounted for. Measured from the cysteine to the phenylalanine, the CDR3 is 16 residues long. CDR3 DNA is the only sequence kept; it has 48 bases, read in frame from the first base. Reading the germline V gene gives CDR1 SGDLS and CDR2 YYNGEE.